Below are 2 T cell receptor beta chains sequenced from a single sample in a study of control samples from healthy donors and cancer patients (dated by TCRdb to about 2020). Receptor libraries were prepared by the immunoSEQ multiplex PCR assay. Imported from immuneACCESS, the table was reduced by TCRdb to in-frame sequences with V and J called. These copies leave out some clones; in studies compared against another copy, an unresolved V gene accounts for under half, and the cause of the remainder is not known. The sample includes approximately 170,000 clones, with approximately 92% observed a single time. Roughly 4.3% of the sample belongs to the ten largest clones. Sequences were obtained from blood. These TCRs come from an older woman in good health.

This clone was recorded only once. The chain joins TRBV7-9 to TRBJ1-2; D is ambiguous. Germline V gene sequence: CDR1 SEHNR, CDR2 FQNEAQ (reference sequence). There are 11 residues in the CDR3. V lost 5 bases, J lost 8 bases, and 9 bases lay in between. The CDR3 spells CASSVFYGYTF. The CDR3 DNA reads as TGTGCCAGCAGCGTTTTCTACGGCTACACCTTC.

The chain joins TRBV27 to TRBJ1-5; D ambiguous. This CDR3 spans 13 amino acids. Germline-derived CDR1 and CDR2 are MNHEY and SMNVEV (reference sequence). V was trimmed by 5 bases and J by 9 bases, leaving 14 bases between them. The CDR3: CASSDTYRGPQHF. The CDR3 bases are TGTGCCAGCAGTGACACTTATCGGGGGCCCCAGCATTTT.